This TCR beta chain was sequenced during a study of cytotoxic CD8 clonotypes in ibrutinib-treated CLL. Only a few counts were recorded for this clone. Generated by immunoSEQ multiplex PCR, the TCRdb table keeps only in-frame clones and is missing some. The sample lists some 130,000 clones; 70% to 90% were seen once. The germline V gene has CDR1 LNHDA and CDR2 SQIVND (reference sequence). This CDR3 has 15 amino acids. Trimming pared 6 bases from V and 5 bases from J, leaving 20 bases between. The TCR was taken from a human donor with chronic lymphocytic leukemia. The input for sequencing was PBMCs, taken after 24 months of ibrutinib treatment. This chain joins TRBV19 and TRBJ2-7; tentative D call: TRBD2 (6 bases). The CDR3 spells CASSPPEGRVNEQYF. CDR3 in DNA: TGTGCCAGTAGCCCACCGGAGGGCAGGGTGAACGAGCAGTACTTC.